This T cell receptor beta chain was sequenced for a study of blood T cell repertoires in COVID-19. Comments on this clone: Compared with germline, one end of the junction differs, possibly owing to a read error.

Data came from immunoSEQ multiplex PCR; TCRdb stores just in-frame clones and leaves some out. The sample records 270,000 or so clones, about nine tenths being singletons. Per germline, CDR1 SGHAT and CDR2 FQNNGV. This CDR3 is 14 amino acids long. This TCR derives from a man between 35 and 55 years old with active or convalescent COVID-19. The source material was peripheral blood. The genes are TRBV11-2 and TRBJ2-1; 7 bases are shared with TRBD2. The CDR3 here is CVSSAGTTYNEQFF. CDR3 in DNA: TGTGTCAGCAGTGCCGGGACTACCTACAATGAGCAGTTCTTC.